This T cell receptor beta chain was found in a study of T cell repertoires in cytomegalovirus infection. Study as a whole: In public TCR beta signatures, there were indications of both CMV infection and matching HLA type. Study results and limitations: HLA-C-restricted TCR beta clonotypes specific for CMV led the ex vivo response. Pooled public TCR beta family frequency picked out CMV carriers with the relevant HLA.

TCRdb re-analysed the reads in MiXCR, keeping a single row per CDR3 protein. This table holds roughly 800,000 distinct CDR3 sequences, under 35% found once. In germline, CDR1 is MNHEY, CDR2 SVGAGI. The CDR3 covers 15 residues. Trimming pared 8 bases from V and 3 bases from J, leaving 19 bases between. This clonotype has more than one count but fewer than ten. Its matching antigen is unknown. The chain links TRBV6-5 to TRBJ2-5; D call uncertain. Specimen: cultured CD8+ T cells from PBMCs, collected from culture after CMV antigen stimulation. The sequence derives from a human donor in good health (CMV status not recorded). Some clones in this sample may be carry-over from other donors' samples. This CDR3 reads CASVDRWGGKETQYF. The CDR3 coding sequence is TGTGCCAGCGTCGACCGTTGGGGTGGGAAAGAGACCCAGTACTTC.